This T cell receptor beta chain was identified in a study of blood T cell repertoires in COVID-19. The CDR3 extends over 13 amino acids. Germline-derived CDR1 and CDR2 are SNHLY and FYNNEI. The V and J ends lost 3 bases and 3 bases respectively, with 7 bases between them. Profiled with immunoSEQ multiplex PCR; TCRdb holds only in-frame clones, not every one. Here the sample spans approximately 400,000 clones, approximately 90% being singletons. Sequencing was done on a sample of PBMCs or T cells enriched from blood (not recorded which). This sequence was found in a woman between 35 and 50 years old who had been exposed to COVID-19. This chain uses TRBV2 with TRBJ2-3; weak D call: TRBD2 (5 bases). CDR3 sequence: CASSDGETDTQYF. Written as DNA, the CDR3 is TGTGCCAGCAGTGACGGGGAAACAGATACGCAGTATTTT.